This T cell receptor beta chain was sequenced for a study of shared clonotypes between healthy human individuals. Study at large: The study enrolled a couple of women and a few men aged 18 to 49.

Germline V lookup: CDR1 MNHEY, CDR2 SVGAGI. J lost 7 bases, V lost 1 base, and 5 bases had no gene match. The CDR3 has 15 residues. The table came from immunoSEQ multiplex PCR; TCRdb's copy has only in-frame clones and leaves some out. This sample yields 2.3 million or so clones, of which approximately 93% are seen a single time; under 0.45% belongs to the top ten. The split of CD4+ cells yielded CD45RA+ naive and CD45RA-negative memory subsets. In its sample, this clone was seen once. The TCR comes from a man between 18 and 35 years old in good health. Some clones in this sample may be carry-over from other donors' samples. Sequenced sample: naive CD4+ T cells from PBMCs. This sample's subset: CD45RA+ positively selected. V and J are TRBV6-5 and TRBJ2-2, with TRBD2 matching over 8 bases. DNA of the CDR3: TGTGCCAGCAGTTACTGGACTAGCCCCGGCGGGGAGCTGTTTTTT. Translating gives CASSYWTSPGGELFF.